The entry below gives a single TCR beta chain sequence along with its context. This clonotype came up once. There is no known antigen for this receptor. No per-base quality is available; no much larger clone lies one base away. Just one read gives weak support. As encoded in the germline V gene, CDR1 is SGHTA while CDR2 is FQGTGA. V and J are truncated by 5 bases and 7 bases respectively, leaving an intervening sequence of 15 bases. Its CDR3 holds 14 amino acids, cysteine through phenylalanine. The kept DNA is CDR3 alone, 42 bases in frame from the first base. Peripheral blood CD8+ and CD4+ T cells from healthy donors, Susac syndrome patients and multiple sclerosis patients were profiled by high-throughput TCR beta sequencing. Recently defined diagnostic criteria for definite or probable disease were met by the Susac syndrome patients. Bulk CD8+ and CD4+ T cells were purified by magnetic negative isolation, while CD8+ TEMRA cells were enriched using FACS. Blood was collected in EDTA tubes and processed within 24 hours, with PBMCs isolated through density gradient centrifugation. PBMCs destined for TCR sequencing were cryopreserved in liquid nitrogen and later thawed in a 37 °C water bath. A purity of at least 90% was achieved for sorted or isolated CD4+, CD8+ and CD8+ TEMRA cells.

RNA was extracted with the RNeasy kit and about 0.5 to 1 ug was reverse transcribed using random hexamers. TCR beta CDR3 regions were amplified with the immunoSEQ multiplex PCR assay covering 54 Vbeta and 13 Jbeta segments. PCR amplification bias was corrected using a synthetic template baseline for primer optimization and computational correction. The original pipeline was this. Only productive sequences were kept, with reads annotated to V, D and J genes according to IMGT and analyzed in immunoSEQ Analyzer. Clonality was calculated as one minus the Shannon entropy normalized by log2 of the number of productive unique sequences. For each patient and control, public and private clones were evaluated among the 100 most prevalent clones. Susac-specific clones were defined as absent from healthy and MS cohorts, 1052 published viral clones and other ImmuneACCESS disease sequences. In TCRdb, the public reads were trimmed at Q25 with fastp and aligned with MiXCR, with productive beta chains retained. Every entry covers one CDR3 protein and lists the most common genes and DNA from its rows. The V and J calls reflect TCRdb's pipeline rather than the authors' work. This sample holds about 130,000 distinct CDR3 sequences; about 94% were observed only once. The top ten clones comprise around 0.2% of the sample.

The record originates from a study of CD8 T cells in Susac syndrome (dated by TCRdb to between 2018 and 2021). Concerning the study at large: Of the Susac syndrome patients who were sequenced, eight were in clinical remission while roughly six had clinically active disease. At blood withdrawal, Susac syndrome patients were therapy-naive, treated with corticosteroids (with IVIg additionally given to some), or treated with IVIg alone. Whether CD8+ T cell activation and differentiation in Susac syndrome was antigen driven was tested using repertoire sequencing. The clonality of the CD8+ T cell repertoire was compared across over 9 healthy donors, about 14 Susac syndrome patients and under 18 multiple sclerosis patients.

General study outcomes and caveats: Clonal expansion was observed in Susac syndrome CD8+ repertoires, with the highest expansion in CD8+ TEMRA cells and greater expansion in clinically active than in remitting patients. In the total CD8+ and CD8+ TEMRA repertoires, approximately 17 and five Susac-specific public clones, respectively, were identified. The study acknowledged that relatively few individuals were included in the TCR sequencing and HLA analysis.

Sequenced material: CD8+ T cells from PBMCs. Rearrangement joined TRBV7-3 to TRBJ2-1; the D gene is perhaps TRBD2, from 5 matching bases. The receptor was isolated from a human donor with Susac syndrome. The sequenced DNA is TGTGCCAGCAGCCCAACCCTAGGCGGGAATGAGCAGTTCTTC. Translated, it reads CASSPTLGGNEQFF. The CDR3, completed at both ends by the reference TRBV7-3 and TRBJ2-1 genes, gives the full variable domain GAGVSQTPSNKVTEKGKYVELRCDPISGHTALYWYRQSLGQGPEFLIYFQGTGAADDSGLPNDRFFAVRPEGSVSTLKIQRTERGDSAVYLCASSPTLGGNEQFFGPGTRLTVL.